This TCR beta chain was sequenced during a study of blood T cell repertoires in COVID-19. Study background: Acute and convalescent COVID-19 samples came from the United States, Italy and Spain. From T cells, B-cell-depleted T cells, or PBMCs came the material, which was cDNA or gDNA.

Per the original data handling: Using reference gene primer amplification, nucleated cell counts were estimated. Measured with immunoSEQ multiplex PCR; TCRdb has only the in-frame clones, and not every one. Clonal size and the V and J genes are those of that table, whereas D and trimming came from the DNA. The sample consists of fewer than 300,000 clones, 83% of them appearing once. V was pared by 4 bases and J by 3 bases, with 7 bases of the junction left unmatched. From germline, CDR1 is LNHDA and CDR2 SQIVND (reference sequence). The CDR3 has 15 amino acids. Sequencing used peripheral blood. The clonotype was recovered from a woman aged 45-65 years who had recovered from COVID-19. The V and J genes are TRBV19 and TRBJ1-2, with 8 positions matching TRBD1. The CDR3 spells CASSTPGTGDYGYTF. The CDR3 region has the DNA TGTGCCAGTAGTACCCCTGGGACAGGTGACTATGGCTACACCTTC.